The sequence of this T cell receptor beta chain was determined in a study of blood T cell repertoires in COVID-19. About the study: The United States, Italy and Spain were the sources of the acute and convalescent COVID-19 samples. T cells, B-cell-depleted T cells, or PBMCs supplied cDNA or gDNA.

There are 15 residues in the CDR3. With 4 bases clipped from V and 3 bases from J, the junction kept 8 bases outside the gene matches. Germline V CDR1 and CDR2: WNHNN, SYGVQD (reference sequence). A Seattle source enrolled patients during active infection and followed them longitudinally. Authors' processing steps: Quantification of nucleated cells was approximated via reference gene primer amplification. Clones were sequenced by immunoSEQ multiplex PCR, and TCRdb holds only the in-frame ones, with some missing. V and J calls and clone size are copied from that table; D and trimming were computed from the DNA. The sample includes 250,000 to 350,000 clones, just over 90% seen only once; the top ten take roughly 2.3%. This clone has only a few counts.

The sample was peripheral blood. The TCR originated in a woman younger than 45 with COVID-19, enrolled during active disease. The V call is TRBV10-1, the J call TRBJ2-7; 8 nucleotides match TRBD1. CDR3 sequence (DNA): TGCGCCAGCAGTGTTGGAGGGACAGGTCTCTACGAGCAGTACTTC. The encoded protein is CASSVGGTGLYEQYF.